The 3 T cell receptor beta chains below were found in one sample sequenced in a study of human T cells and chemical hapten exposure. TCRdb reanalysed the RACE reads using MiXCR and keeps one entry per CDR3 protein. The table has about 50,000 distinct CDR3 sequences, 3.5% to 4.5% seen once. The time point: healthy volunteer bleed at 2 weeks. The authors' total RNA extraction used unfractionated whole blood. The specimen sequenced was whole blood. These receptors all stem from a female donor in good health. Some clones in this sample may be carry-over from other donors' samples.

This clonotype was found many times. The chain joins TRBV9 to TRBJ2-7; TRBD2 might be the D (5 bases). Looked up from germline, CDR1 is SGDLS and CDR2 is YYNGEE. Trimming removed 0 bases from V and 3 bases from J, with 7 bases in between. CDR3 length: 13 amino acids. The CDR3 DNA sequence: TGTGCCAGCAGCGTAGACGCGGGCTACGAGCAGTACTTC. It is translated as CASSVDAGYEQYF.

The chain carries TRBV6-5 and TRBJ2-7; 7 bases are a match to TRBD2. Germline assignment: CDR1 MNHEY and CDR2 SVGAGI. V was clipped by 2 bases and J by 4 bases; unmatched bases: 2. There are 13 residues in the CDR3. The chain's CDR3 is CASSYRRGYEQYF. CDR3 in DNA: TGTGCCAGCAGTTACCGGCGGGGGTACGAGCAGTACTTC.

This clonotype was detected many times. The J gene is TRBJ1-1, the V gene TRBV7-2; possibly TRBD1 for D (5 bases). The CDR3 loop spans 14 amino acids. V was pared by 3 bases and J by 1 base, with 9 bases between. CDR1 and CDR2 (germline): SGHTA, FQGNSA. Here the CDR3 DNA reads TGTGCCAGCAGCTTGATGGGACCGAACACTGAAGCTTTCTTT. This translates into CASSLMGPNTEAFF.